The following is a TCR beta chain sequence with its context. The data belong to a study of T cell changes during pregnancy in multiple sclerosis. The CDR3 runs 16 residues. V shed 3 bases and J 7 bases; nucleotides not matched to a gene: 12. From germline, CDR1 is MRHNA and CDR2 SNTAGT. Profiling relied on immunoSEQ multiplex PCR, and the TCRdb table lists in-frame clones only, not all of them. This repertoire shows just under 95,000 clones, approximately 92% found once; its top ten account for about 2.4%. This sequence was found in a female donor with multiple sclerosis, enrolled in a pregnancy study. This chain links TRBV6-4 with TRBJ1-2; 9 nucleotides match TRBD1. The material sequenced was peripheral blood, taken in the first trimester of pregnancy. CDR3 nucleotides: TGTGCCAGCAGTGATCATCCGGGACAGGGCTTCGGTGGCTACACCTTC. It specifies CASSDHPGQGFGGYTF.